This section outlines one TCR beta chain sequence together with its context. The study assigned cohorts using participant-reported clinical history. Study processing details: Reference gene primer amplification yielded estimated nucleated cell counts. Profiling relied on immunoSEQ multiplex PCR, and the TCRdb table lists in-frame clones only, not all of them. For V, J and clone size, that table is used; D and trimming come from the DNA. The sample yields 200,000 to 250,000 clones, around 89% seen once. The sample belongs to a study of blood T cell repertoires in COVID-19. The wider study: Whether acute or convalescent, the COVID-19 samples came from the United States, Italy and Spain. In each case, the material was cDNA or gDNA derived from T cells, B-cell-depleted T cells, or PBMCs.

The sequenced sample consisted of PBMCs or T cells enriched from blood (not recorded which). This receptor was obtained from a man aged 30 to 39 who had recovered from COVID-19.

The CDR3 sequence is CASSPMEREGYTF. The CDR3, as DNA: TGTGCCAGCTCACCAATGGAGAGGGAAGGCTACACCTTC. This sequence joins TRBV18 and TRBJ1-2; D is undetermined. This CDR3 has 13 residues. Germline loops: CDR1 KGHSH, CDR2 LQKENI. Between the trimmed V and J ends, which lost 2 bases and 8 bases, there was a span of 12 bases.